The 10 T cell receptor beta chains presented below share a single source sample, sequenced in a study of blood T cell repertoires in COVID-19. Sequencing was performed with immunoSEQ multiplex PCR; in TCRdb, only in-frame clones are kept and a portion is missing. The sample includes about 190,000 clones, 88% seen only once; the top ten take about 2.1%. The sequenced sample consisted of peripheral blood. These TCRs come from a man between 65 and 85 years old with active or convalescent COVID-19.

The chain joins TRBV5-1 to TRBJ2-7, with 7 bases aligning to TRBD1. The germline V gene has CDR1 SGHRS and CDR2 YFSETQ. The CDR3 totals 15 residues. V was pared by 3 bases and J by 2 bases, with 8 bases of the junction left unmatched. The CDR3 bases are TGCGCCAGCAGCTCGGGCGCCGGGACAGCCTACGAGCAGTACTTC. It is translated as CASSSGAGTAYEQYF.

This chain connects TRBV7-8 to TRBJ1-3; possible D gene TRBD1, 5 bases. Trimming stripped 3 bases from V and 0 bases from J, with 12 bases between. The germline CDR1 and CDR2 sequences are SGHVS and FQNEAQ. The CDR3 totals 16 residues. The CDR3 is CASSLARVSSGNTIYF. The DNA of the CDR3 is TGTGCCAGCAGCTTGGCCAGGGTCAGCTCTGGAAACACCATATATTTT. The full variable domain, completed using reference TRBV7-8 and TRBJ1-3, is GAGVSQSPRYKVAKRGQDVALRCDPISGHVSLFWYQQALGQGPEFLTYFQNEAQLDKSGLPSDRFFAERPEGSVSTLKIQRTQQEDSAVYLCASSLARVSSGNTIYFGEGSWLTVV.

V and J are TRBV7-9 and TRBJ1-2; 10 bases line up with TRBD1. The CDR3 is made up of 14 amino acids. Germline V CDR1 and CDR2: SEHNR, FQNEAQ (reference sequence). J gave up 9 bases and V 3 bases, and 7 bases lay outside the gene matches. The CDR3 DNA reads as TGTGCCAGCAGCTTCCCGGGACAGGGGATAAGCTACACCTTC. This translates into CASSFPGQGISYTF.

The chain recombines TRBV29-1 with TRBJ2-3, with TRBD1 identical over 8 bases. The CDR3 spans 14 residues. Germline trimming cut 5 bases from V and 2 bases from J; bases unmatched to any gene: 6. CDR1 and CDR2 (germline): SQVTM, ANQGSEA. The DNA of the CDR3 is TGCAGCGTTAGGGACAGGACGAACACAGATACGCAGTATTTT. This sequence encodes CSVRDRTNTDTQYF.

CDR3 loop: CASSKSWGQEPHNEQFF. The CDR3 nucleotides read TGTGCCAGCAGCAAGTCGTGGGGCCAGGAACCTCACAATGAGCAGTTCTTC. J is TRBJ2-1 and V is TRBV5-8; D is possibly TRBD1 (5 bases). The CDR3 is 17 amino acids. V lost 4 bases and J 5 bases, leaving 22 bases between the germline ends. Germline V CDR1 and CDR2: SGHTS, YDEGEE.

This CDR3 is CASSVYLTGIGNTIYF. CDR3 sequence (DNA): TGTGCCAGCAGCGTATACCTCACAGGGATTGGAAACACCATATATTTT. The chain employs TRBV9 and TRBJ1-3; a weak D match, TRBD1 (6 bases). Trimming pared 1 base from V and 3 bases from J, leaving 14 bases between. The CDR3 has 16 amino acids. The germline V gene has CDR1 SGDLS and CDR2 YYNGEE.

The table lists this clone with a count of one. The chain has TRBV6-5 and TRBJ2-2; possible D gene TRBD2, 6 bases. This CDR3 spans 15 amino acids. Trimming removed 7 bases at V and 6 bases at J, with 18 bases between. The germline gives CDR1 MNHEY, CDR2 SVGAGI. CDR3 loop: CASTSFGIAAGELFF. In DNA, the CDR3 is TGTGCCAGCACCAGTTTCGGGATAGCGGCCGGGGAGCTGTTTTTT.

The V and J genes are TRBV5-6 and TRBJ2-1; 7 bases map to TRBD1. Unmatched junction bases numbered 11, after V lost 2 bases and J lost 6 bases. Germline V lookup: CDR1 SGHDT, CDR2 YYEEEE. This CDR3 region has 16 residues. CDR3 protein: CASSLRQGAYGNEQFF. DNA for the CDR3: TGTGCCAGCAGCTTAAGACAGGGTGCGTATGGCAATGAGCAGTTCTTC. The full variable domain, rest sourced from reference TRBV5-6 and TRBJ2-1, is DAGVTQSPTHLIKTRGQQVTLRCSPKSGHDTVSWYQQALGQGPQFIFQYYEEEERQRGNFPDRFSGHQFPNYSSELNVNALLLGDSALYLCASSLRQGAYGNEQFFGPGTRLTVL.

The CDR3 DNA reads TGTGCCAGCAGCTTAAATCGTTTCTCCTACGAGCAGTACTTC. Translation gives CASSLNRFSYEQYF. V gene TRBV7-2 combines with J gene TRBJ2-7; D is unresolved. V was trimmed by 2 bases and J by 0 bases, leaving 8 bases between them. This CDR3 has 14 residues. Germline V CDR1 and CDR2: SGHTA, FQGNSA. Together with reference TRBV7-2 and TRBJ2-7, the CDR3 gives the full variable domain: GAGVSQSPSNKVTEKGKDVELRCDPISGHTALYWYRQSLGQGLEFLIYFQGNSAPDKSGLPSDRFSAERTGGSVSTLTIQRTQQEDSAVYLCASSLNRFSYEQYFGPGTRLTVT.

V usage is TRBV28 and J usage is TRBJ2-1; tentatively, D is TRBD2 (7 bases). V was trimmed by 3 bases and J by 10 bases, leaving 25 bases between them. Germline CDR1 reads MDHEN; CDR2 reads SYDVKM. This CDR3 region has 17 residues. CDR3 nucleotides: TGTGCCAGCAGTTTCTTTCAGCCGGGGGGCCCCCTTGAAGAGCAGTTCTTC. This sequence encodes CASSFFQPGGPLEEQFF.